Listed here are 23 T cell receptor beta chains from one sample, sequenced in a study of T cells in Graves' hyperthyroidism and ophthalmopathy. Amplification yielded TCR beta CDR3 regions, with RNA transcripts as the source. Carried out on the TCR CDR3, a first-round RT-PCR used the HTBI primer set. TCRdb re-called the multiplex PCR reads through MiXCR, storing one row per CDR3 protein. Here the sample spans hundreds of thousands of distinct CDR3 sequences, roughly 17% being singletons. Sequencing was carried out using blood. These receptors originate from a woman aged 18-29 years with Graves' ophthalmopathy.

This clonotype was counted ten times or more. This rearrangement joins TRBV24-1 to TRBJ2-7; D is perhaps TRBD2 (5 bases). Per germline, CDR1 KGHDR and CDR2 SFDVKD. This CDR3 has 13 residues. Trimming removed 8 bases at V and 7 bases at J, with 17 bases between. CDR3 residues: CATNDLAPGEQYF. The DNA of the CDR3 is TGTGCCACCAACGACTTGGCGCCGGGGGAGCAGTACTTC.

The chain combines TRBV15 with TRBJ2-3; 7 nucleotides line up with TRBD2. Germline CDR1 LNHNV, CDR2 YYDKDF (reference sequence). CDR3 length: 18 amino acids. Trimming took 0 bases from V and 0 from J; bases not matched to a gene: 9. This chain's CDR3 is CATSRDPAGSGSTDTQYF. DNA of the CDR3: TGTGCCACCAGCAGAGATCCGGCCGGTAGCGGGAGCACAGATACGCAGTATTTT.

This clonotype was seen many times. Here the CDR3 reads CASSQDQREGAFF. Here the CDR3 DNA reads TGTGCCAGCAGCCAAGATCAGCGGGAGGGAGCTTTCTTT. This chain connects TRBV3-1 to TRBJ1-1; D unclear. The CDR3 is made up of 13 amino acids. Germline CDR1 reads LGHDT; CDR2 reads YNNKEL (reference sequence). Trimming took 0 bases from V and 10 from J, leaving 12 bases between them.

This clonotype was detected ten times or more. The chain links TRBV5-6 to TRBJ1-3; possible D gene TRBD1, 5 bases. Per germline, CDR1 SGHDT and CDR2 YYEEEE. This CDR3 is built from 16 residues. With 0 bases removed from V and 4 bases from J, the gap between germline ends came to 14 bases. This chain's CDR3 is CASSLGGWGSGNTIYF. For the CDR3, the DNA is TGTGCCAGCAGCTTGGGCGGATGGGGGTCCGGAAACACCATATATTTT.

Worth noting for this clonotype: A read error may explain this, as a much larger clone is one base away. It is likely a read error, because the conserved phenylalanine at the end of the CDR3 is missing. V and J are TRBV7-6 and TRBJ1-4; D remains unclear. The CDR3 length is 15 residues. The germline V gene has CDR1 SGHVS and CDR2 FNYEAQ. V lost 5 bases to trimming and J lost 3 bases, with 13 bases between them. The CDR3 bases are TGTGCCAGCAGCGACCAGACTGACGCTAATGAAAAACTGTTTATT. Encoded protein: CASSDQTDANEKLFI.

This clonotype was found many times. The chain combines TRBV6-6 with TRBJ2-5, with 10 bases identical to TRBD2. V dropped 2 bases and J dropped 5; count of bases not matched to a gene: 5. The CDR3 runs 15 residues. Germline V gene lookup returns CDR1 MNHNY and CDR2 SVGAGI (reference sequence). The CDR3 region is CASSYTTSGKETQYF. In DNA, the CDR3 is TGTGCCAGCAGTTACACCACTAGCGGGAAGGAGACCCAGTACTTC.

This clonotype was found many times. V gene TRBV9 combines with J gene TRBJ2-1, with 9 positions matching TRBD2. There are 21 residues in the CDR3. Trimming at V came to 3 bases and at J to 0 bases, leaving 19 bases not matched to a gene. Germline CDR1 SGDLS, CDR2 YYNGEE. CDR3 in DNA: TGTGCCAGCAGCGATTTCCCCCCCCTAGCGGGACATTTCAGCTCCTACAATGAGCAGTTCTTC. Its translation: CASSDFPPLAGHFSSYNEQFF.

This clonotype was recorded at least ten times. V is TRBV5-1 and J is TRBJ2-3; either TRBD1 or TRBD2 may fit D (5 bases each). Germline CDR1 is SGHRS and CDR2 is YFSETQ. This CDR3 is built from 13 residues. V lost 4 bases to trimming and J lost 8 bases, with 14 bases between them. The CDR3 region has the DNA TGCGCCAGCAGCGTGGAAGGGACCCCTACGCAGTATTTT. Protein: CASSVEGTPTQYF. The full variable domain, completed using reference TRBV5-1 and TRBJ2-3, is KAGVTQTPRYLIKTRGQQVTLSCSPISGHRSVSWYQQTPGQGLQFLFEYFSETQRNKGNFPGRFSGRQFSNSRSEMNVSTLELGDSALYLCASSVEGTPTQYFGPGTRLTVL.

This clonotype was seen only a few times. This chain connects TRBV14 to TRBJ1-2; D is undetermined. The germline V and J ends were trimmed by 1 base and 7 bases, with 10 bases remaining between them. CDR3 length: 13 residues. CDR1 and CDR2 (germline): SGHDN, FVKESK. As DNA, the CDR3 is TGTGCCAGCAGCCAAGTCGGTATGTCTGGCTACACCTTC. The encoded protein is CASSQVGMSGYTF.

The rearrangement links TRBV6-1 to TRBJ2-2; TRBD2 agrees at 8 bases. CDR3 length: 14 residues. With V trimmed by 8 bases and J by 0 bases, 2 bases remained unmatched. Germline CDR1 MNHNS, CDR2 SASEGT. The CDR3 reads CASSLAANTGELFF. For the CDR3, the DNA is TGTGCCAGCTCACTAGCGGCGAACACCGGGGAGCTGTTTTTT.

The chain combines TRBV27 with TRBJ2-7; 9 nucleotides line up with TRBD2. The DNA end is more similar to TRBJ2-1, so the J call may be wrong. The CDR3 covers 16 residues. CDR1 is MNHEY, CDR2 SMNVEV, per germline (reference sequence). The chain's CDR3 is CASSLRGLANSYEQFF. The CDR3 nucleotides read TGTGCCAGCAGTTTAAGAGGACTAGCGAACTCCTACGAGCAGTTCTTC.

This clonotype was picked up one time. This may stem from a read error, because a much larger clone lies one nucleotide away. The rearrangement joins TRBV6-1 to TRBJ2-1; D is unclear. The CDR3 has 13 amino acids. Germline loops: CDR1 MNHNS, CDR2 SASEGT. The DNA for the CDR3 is TGTGCCAGCAGCGTGACCGCCTACAATGGGCAGTTCTTC. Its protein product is CASSVTAYNGQFF.

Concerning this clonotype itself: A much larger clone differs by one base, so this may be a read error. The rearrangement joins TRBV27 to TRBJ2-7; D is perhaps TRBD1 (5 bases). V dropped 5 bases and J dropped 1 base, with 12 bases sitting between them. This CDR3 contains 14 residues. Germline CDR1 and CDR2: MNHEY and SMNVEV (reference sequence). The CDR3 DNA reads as TGTGCCAGCAGTACAGGCAGGTTTTCCTACGAGCAGTACTTC. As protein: CASSTGRFSYEQYF.

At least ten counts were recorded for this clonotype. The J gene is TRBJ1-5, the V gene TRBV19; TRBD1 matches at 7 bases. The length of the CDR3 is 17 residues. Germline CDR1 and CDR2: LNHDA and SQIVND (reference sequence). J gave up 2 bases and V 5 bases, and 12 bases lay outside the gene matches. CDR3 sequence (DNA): TGTGCCAGTAGTTTCAGCCAGACAGGGTTGGGCAATCAGCCCCAGCATTTT. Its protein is CASSFSQTGLGNQPQHF.

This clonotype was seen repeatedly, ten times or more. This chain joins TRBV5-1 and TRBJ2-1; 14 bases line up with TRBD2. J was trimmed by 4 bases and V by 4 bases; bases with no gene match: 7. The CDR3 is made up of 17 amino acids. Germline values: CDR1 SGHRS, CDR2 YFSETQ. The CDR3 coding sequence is TGCGCCAGCAGCCCGGGACTAGCGGGAGCCGGATACAATGAGCAGTTCTTC. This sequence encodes CASSPGLAGAGYNEQFF.

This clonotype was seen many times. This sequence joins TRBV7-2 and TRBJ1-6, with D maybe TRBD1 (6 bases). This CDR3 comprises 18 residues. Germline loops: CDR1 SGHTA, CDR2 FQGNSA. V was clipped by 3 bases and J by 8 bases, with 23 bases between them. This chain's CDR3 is CASSLGRSGGLRYSPLHF. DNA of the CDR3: TGTGCCAGCAGCTTGGGCCGTTCGGGGGGGCTTAGGTATTCACCCCTCCACTTT. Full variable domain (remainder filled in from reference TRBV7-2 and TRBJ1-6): GAGVSQSPSNKVTEKGKDVELRCDPISGHTALYWYRQSLGQGLEFLIYFQGNSAPDKSGLPSDRFSAERTGGSVSTLTIQRTQQEDSAVYLCASSLGRSGGLRYSPLHFGNGTRLTVT.

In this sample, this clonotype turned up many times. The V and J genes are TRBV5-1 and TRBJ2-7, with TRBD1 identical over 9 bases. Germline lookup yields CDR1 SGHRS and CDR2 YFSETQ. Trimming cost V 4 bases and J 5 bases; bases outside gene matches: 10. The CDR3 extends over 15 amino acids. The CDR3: CASSPPRTGDDEQYF. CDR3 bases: TGCGCCAGCAGCCCCCCCAGGACAGGGGATGACGAGCAGTACTTC.

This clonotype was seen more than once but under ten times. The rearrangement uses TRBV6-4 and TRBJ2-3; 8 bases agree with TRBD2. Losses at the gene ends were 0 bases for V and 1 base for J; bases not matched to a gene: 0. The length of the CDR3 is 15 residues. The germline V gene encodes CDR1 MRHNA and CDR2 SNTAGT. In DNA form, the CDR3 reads TGTGCCAGCAGTGACTCGCGGGGGGGCACAGATACGCAGTATTTT. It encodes CASSDSRGGTDTQYF.

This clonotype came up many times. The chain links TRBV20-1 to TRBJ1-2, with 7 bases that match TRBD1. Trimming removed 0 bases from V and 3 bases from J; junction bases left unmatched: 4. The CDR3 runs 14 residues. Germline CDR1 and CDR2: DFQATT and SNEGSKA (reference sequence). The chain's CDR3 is CSARDYRGDYGYTF. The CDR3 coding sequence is TGCAGTGCTAGAGATTACAGGGGCGACTATGGCTACACCTTC.

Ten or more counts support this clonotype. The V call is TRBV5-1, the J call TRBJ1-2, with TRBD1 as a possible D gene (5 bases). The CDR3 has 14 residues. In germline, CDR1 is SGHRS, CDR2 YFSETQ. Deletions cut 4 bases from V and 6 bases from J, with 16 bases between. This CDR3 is CASSSSGTVDGYTF. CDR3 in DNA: TGCGCCAGCAGCAGCTCCGGGACGGTTGATGGCTACACCTTC.

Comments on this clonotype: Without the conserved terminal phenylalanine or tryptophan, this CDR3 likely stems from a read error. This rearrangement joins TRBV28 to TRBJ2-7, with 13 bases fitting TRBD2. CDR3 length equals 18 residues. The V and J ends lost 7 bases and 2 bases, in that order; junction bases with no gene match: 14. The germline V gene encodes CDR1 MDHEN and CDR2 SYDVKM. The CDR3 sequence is CASNPTVRTSGGAYEQYL. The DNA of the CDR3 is TGTGCCAGCAACCCAACGGTGAGGACTAGCGGGGGTGCCTACGAGCAGTACCTC.

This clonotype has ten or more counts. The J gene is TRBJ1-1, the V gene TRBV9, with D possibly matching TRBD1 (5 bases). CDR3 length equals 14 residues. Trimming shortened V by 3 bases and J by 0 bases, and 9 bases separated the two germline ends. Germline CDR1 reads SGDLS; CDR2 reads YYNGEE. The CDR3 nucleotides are TGTGCCAGCAGCGGAGGGGTCCTGAACACTGAAGCTTTCTTT. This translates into CASSGGVLNTEAFF.

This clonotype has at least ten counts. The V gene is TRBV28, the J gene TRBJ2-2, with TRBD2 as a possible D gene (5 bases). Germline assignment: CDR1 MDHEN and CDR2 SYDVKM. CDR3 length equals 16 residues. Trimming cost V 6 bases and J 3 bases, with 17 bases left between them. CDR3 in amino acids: CASRSRRQEDTGELFF. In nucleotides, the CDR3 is TGTGCCAGCAGAAGCCGACGCCAGGAGGACACCGGGGAGCTGTTTTTT.